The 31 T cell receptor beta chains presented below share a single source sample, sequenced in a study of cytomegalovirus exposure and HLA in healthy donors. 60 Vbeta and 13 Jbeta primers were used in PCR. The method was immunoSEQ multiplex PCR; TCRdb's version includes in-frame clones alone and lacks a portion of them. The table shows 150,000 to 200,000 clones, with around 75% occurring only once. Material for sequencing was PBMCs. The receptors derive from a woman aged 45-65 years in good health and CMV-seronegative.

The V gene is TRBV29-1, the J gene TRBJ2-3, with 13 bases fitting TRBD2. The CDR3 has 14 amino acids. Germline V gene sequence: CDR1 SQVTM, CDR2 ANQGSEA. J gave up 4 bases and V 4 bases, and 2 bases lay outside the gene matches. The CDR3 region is CSVVGTSGADTQYF. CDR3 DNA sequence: TGCAGCGTTGTCGGGACTAGCGGGGCAGATACGCAGTATTTT.

The CDR3 protein is CSARPAGTLFF. The CDR3 region has the DNA TGCAGTGCTAGACCCGCAGGAACACTGTTTTTT. This chain uses TRBV20-1 with TRBJ1-4; D is uncertain. V was clipped by 2 bases and J by 13 bases, with 11 bases between them. The length of the CDR3 is 11 residues. Per germline, CDR1 DFQATT and CDR2 SNEGSKA (reference sequence).

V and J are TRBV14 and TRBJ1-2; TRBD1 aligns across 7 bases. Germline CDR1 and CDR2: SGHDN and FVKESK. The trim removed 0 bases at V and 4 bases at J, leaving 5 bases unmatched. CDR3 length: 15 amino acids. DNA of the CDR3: TGTGCCAGCAGCCAAGAAGTGACAGGGCCCTATGGCTACACCTTC. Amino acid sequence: CASSQEVTGPYGYTF.

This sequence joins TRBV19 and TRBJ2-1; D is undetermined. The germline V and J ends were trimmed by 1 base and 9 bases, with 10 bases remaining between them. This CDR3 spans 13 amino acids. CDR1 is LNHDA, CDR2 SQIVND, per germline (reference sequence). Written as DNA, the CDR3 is TGTGCCAGTAGTATAGTAGCTTTCGGTGAGCAGTTCTTC. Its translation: CASSIVAFGEQFF.

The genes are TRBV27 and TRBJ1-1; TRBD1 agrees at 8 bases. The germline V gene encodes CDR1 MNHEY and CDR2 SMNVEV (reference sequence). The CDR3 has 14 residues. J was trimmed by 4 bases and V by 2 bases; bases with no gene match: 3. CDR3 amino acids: CASSLQGAGTEAFF. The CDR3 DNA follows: TGTGCCAGCAGTTTACAGGGGGCAGGCACTGAAGCTTTCTTT.

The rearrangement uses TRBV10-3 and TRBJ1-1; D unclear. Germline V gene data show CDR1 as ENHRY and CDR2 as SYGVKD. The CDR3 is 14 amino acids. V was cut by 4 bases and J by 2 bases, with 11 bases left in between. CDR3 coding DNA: TGTGCCATCAGTGGGGCTCAATCAAACACTGAAGCTTTCTTT. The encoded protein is CAISGAQSNTEAFF.

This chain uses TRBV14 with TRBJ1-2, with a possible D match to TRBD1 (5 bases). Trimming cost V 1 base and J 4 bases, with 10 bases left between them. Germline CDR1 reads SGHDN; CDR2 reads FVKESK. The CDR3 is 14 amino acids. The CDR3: CASSQVQGGYGYTF. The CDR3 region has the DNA TGTGCCAGCAGCCAAGTGCAGGGCGGCTATGGCTACACCTTC.

Here the CDR3 DNA reads TGTGCCAGCAGCTTAGCGATGTCAACTAGCGAGTACTTC. Translating it yields CASSLAMSTSEYF. The chain employs TRBV7-9 and TRBJ2-7, with TRBD2 matching 7 bases. The CDR3 length is 13 residues. V lost 0 bases, J lost 11 bases, and 7 bases stayed unmatched. Germline V lookup: CDR1 SEHNR, CDR2 FQNEAQ (reference sequence).

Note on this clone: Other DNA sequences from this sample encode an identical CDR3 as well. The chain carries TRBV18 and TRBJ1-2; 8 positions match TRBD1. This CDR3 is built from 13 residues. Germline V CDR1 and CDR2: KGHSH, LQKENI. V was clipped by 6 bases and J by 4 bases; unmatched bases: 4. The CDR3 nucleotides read TGTGCCAGCTCGCCGGACAGGGTCTATGGCTACACCTTC. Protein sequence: CASSPDRVYGYTF.

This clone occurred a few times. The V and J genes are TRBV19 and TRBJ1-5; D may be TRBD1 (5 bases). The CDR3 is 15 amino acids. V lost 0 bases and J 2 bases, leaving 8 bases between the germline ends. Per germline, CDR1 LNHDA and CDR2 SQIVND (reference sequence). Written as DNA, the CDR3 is TGTGCCAGTAGTATAGACAGGGCTGGCAATCAGCCCCAGCATTTT. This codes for CASSIDRAGNQPQHF.

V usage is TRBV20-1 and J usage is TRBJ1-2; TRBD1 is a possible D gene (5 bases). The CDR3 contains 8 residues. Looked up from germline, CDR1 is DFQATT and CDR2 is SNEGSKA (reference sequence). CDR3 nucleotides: TGCAGCGACAGTGGCTACACCTTC. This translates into CSDSGYTF.

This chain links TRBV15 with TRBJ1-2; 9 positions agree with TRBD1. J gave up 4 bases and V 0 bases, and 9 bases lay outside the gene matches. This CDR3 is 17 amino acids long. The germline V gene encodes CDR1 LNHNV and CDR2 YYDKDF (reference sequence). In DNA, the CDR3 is TGTGCCACCAGCAGAGACGGACAGGGGCGCCTTCCCTATGGCTACACCTTC. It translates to CATSRDGQGRLPYGYTF. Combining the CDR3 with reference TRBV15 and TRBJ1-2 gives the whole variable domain DAMVIQNPRYQVTQFGKPVTLSCSQTLNHNVMYWYQQKSSQAPKLLFHYYDKDFNNEADTPDNFQSRRPNTSFCFLDIRSPGLGDTAMYLCATSRDGQGRLPYGYTFGSGTRLTVV.

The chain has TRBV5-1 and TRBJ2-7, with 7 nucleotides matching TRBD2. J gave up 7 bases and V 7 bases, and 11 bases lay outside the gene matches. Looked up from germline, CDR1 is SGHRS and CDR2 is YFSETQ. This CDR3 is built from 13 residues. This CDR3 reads CASSRGDNGEQYF. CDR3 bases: TGCGCCAGCTCACGGGGGGATAATGGAGAGCAGTACTTC.

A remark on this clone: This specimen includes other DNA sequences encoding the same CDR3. The CDR3 loop reads CASSLGQVTEAFF. In nucleotides, the CDR3 is TGCGCCAGCAGCCTGGGACAGGTCACTGAAGCTTTCTTT. The V call is TRBV5-1, the J call TRBJ1-1, with 8 bases lining up with TRBD1. V trimming: 4 bases; J trimming: 4 bases; junction bases outside the gene matches: 3. This CDR3 is 13 amino acids long. The V gene's germline CDR1 is SGHRS and CDR2 YFSETQ.

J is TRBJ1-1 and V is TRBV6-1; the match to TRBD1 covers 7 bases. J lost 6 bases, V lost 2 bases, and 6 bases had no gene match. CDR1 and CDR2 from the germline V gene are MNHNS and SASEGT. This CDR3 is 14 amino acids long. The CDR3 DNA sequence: TGTGCCAGCAGTGAATCGGGACAGCTCTCTGAAGCTTTCTTT. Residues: CASSESGQLSEAFF.

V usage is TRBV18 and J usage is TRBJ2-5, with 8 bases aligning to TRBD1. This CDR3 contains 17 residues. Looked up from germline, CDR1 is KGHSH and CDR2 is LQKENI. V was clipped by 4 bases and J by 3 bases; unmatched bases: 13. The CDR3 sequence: CASSRRTGRSMKETQYF. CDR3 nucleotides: TGTGCCAGCTCACGGAGGACAGGGCGAAGTATGAAAGAGACCCAGTACTTC.

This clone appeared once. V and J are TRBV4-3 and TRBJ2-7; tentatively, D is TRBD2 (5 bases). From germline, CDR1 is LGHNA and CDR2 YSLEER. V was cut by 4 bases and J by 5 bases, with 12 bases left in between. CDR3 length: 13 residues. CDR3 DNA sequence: TGCGCCAGCAGCCGGGAGCGGTTCGACGAGCAGTACTTC. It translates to CASSRERFDEQYF.

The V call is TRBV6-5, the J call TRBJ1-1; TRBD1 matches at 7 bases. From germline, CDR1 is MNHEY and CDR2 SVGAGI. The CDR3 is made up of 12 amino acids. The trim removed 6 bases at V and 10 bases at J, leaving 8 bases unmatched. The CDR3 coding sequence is TGTGCCAGCAGGACAGTACAGGGGATAGCTTTCTTT. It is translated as CASRTVQGIAFF.

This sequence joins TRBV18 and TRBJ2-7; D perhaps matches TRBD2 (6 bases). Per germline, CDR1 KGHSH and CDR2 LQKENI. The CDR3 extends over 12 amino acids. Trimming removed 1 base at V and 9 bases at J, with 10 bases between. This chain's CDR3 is CASSPRRERQYF. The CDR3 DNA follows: TGTGCCAGCTCACCACGGAGGGAGAGGCAGTACTTC.

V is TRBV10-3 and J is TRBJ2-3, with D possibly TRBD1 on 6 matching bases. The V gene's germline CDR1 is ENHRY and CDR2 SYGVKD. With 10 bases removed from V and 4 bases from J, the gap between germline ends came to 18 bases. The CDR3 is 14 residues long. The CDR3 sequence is CATQRTAPADTQYF. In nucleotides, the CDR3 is TGTGCCACCCAAAGGACAGCTCCGGCAGATACGCAGTATTTT.

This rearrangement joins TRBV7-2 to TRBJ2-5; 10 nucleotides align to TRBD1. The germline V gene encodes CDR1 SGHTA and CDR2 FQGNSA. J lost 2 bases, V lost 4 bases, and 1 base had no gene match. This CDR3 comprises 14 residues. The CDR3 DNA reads TGTGCCAGCAGCTGGGGACAGGGGCAAGAGACCCAGTACTTC. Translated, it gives CASSWGQGQETQYF.

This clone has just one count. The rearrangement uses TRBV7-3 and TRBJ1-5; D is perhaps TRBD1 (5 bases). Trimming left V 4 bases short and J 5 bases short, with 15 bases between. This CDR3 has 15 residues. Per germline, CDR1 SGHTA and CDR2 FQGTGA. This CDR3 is CASSSLTGYYQPQHF. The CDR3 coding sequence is TGTGCCAGCAGCTCTCTTACAGGTTACTATCAGCCCCAGCATTTT.

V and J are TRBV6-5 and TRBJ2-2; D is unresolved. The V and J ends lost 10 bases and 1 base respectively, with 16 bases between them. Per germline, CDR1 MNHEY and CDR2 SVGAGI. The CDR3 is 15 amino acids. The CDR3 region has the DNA TGTGCCACCCTGTTCGCGTTTGGGAACACCGGGGAGCTGTTTTTT. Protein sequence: CATLFAFGNTGELFF.

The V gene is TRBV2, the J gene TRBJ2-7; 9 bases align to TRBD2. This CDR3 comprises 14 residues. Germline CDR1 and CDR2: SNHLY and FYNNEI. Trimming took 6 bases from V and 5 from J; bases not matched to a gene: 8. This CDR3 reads CASRQAGGGDEQYF. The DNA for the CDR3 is TGTGCCAGCAGACAAGCGGGAGGTGGCGACGAGCAGTACTTC.

The DNA for the CDR3 is TGTGCCAGTAGTATCCAGGGAGGACCCTACGAGCAGTACTTC. This codes for CASSIQGGPYEQYF. The rearrangement joins TRBV19 to TRBJ2-7, with a tentative D call TRBD2 (6 bases). Trimming took off 3 bases at V and 2 bases at J, with 11 bases between the two ends. CDR3 length: 14 amino acids. Germline assignment: CDR1 LNHDA and CDR2 SQIVND (reference sequence).

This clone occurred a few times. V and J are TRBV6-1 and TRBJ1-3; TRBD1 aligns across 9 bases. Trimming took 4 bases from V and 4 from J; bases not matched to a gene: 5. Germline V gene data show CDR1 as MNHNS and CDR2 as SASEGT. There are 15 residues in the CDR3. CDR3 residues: CASSAGTGFGNTIYF. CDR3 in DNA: TGTGCCAGCAGTGCGGGGACAGGGTTCGGAAACACCATATATTTT.

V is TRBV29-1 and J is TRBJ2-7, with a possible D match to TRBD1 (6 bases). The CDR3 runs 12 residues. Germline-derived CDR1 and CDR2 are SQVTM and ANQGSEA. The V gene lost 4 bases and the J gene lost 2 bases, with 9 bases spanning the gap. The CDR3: CSVATGPYEQYF. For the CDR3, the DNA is TGCAGCGTTGCGACAGGCCCCTACGAGCAGTACTTC.

The CDR3 sequence: CASSPRGQVGGYTF. CDR3 in DNA: TGTGCCAGCAGTCCGCGCGGACAGGTTGGGGGCTACACCTTC. This chain uses TRBV27 with TRBJ1-2, with 7 bases that match TRBD1. CDR1 MNHEY and CDR2 SMNVEV come from the germline V gene (reference sequence). Trimming at V came to 5 bases and at J to 8 bases, leaving 11 bases not matched to a gene. This CDR3 is 14 amino acids long.

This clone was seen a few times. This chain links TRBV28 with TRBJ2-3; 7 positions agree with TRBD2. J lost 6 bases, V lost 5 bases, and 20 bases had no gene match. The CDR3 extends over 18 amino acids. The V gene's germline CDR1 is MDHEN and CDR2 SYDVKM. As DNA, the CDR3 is TGTGCCAGCAGTCCATCGGGGCTAGCGGCGACATTTGGGGATACGCAGTATTTT. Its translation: CASSPSGLAATFGDTQYF.

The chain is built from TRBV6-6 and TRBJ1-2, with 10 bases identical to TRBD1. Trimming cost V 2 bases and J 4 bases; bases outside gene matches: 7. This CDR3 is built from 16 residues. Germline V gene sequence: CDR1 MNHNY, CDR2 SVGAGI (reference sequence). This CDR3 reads CASSYVSGTGAYGYTF. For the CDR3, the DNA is TGTGCCAGCAGTTACGTGTCCGGGACAGGGGCCTATGGCTACACCTTC.

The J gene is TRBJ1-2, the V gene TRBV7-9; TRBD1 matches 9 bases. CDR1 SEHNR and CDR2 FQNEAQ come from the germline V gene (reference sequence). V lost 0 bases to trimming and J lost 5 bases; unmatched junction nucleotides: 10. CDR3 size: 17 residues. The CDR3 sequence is CASSLAATGQGWYGYTF. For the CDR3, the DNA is TGTGCCAGCAGCTTAGCTGCAACGGGACAGGGATGGTATGGCTACACCTTC.